These 20 T cell receptor beta chains were all obtained from the same sample, sequenced in a study of T cells in localized non-small cell lung cancer. Generated by immunoSEQ multiplex PCR, the TCRdb table keeps only in-frame clones and is missing some. This sample has under 40,000 clones, with about 90% found just once. The sequencing here drew on peripheral blood mononuclear cells, taken before any cancer treatment. The receptor set was obtained from a man aged 35 to 69 with stage III lung adenocarcinoma.

This rearrangement joins TRBV7-7 to TRBJ2-2, with D maybe TRBD2 (5 bases). The germline CDR1 and CDR2 sequences are SSHAT and FNYEAQ (reference sequence). This CDR3 region has 15 residues. The germline V and J ends were trimmed by 5 bases and 4 bases, with 14 bases remaining between them. CDR3 loop: CASSPSSVGTGELFF. CDR3 sequence (DNA): TGTGCCAGCAGCCCTAGCTCTGTCGGCACCGGGGAGCTGTTTTTT.

V gene TRBV30 combines with J gene TRBJ2-7, with 9 bases matching TRBD2. The CDR3 extends over 13 amino acids. CDR1 GTSNPN and CDR2 SVGIG come from the germline V gene (reference sequence). The trim removed 3 bases at V and 5 bases at J, leaving 5 bases unmatched. CDR3 region: CAWRRGGNHEQYF. CDR3 coding DNA: TGTGCCTGGAGGCGGGGGGGGAATCACGAGCAGTACTTC.

The chain combines TRBV2 with TRBJ1-1, with 8 nucleotides matching TRBD1. CDR1 is SNHLY and CDR2 is FYNNEI in the germline V gene. The CDR3 is made up of 12 amino acids. The V and J ends lost 7 bases and 7 bases, in that order; junction bases with no gene match: 5. In DNA, the CDR3 is TGTGCCAGCAAGGGACAGGATAATGAAGCTTTCTTT. It yields the protein CASKGQDNEAFF. The full variable domain, in which reference TRBV2 and TRBJ1-1 provide the parts outside the CDR3, is EPEVTQTPSHQVTQMGQEVILRCVPISNHLYFYWYRQILGQKVEFLVSFYNNEISEKSEIFDDQFSVERPDGSNFTLKIRSTKLEDSAMYFCASKGQDNEAFFGQGTRLTVV.

This CDR3 is CASSSRGRLDATGELFF. CDR3 sequence (DNA): TGTGCCAGCAGCAGTCGGGGGAGACTCGACGCCACCGGGGAGCTGTTTTTT. This chain joins TRBV11-2 and TRBJ2-2, with a weak D call TRBD2 (6 bases). The V gene lost 5 bases and the J gene lost 4 bases, with 20 bases spanning the gap. The CDR3 totals 17 residues. Germline CDR1 SGHAT, CDR2 FQNNGV.

J is TRBJ2-2 and V is TRBV6-5; a possible D gene is TRBD1 (6 bases). The CDR3 spans 15 residues. Germline CDR1 is MNHEY and CDR2 is SVGAGI. V lost 2 bases and J lost 6, with 13 bases in between. The CDR3 bases are TGTGCCAGCAGTTACGGGCAGGGGTTAGCCGGGGAGCTGTTTTTT. This sequence encodes CASSYGQGLAGELFF.

The rearrangement uses TRBV19 and TRBJ2-4, with 7 bases that match TRBD1. Trimming cost V 3 bases and J 0 bases; bases outside gene matches: 8. This CDR3 is 17 amino acids long. Germline assignment: CDR1 LNHDA and CDR2 SQIVND (reference sequence). CDR3 amino acids: CASSIGTARLAKNIQYF. The CDR3 region has the DNA TGTGCCAGTAGTATCGGGACAGCAAGACTAGCCAAAAACATTCAGTACTTC.

The V gene is TRBV7-3, the J gene TRBJ2-1; TRBD2 matches 9 bases. The germline gives CDR1 SGHTA, CDR2 FQGTGA. The ends lost 5 bases at V and 4 bases at J; junction bases unmatched: 6. CDR3 length: 15 residues. In nucleotides, the CDR3 is TGTGCCAGCAGCAACCCGACTAGCGGTTACAATGAGCAGTTCTTC. This codes for CASSNPTSGYNEQFF. The variable domain in full, with the rest retrieved from reference TRBV7-3 and TRBJ2-1, is GAGVSQTPSNKVTEKGKYVELRCDPISGHTALYWYRQSLGQGPEFLIYFQGTGAADDSGLPNDRFFAVRPEGSVSTLKIQRTERGDSAVYLCASSNPTSGYNEQFFGPGTRLTVL.

This chain uses TRBV5-4 with TRBJ2-3; maybe TRBD1 (5 bases). The ends were cut back, 0 bases at V and 2 bases at J, with 10 bases in the middle. This CDR3 spans 15 amino acids. Germline-derived CDR1 and CDR2 are SGHNT and YYREEE (reference sequence). The CDR3 sequence: CASSLGQQITDTQYF. In DNA, the CDR3 is TGTGCCAGCAGCTTGGGACAGCAGATCACAGATACGCAGTATTTT.

J is TRBJ2-6 and V is TRBV7-2; D gene uncertain. The CDR3 is 18 residues long. The germline CDR1 and CDR2 sequences are SGHTA and FQGNSA. V lost 5 bases, J lost 0 bases, and 17 bases lay in between. CDR3 amino acids: CASSHIHLTNSGANVLTF. The CDR3 bases are TGTGCCAGCAGCCATATTCATCTTACCAACTCTGGGGCCAACGTCCTGACTTTC.

The V and J genes are TRBV6-1 and TRBJ1-3; D remains unclear. Germline CDR1 is MNHNS and CDR2 is SASEGT. The CDR3 is 15 amino acids. The V end lost 2 bases, the J end lost 0 bases, and 8 bases lay between the germline ends. CDR3 sequence: CASSETKRSGNTIYF. In DNA, the CDR3 is TGTGCCAGCAGTGAAACGAAGCGCTCTGGAAACACCATATATTTT.

V is TRBV4-1 and J is TRBJ1-5; a possible D gene is TRBD1 (5 bases). This CDR3 has 16 amino acids. Germline V gene sequence: CDR1 MGHRA, CDR2 YSYEKL. V shed 3 bases and J shed 0 bases, with 12 bases lying between them. The CDR3 region is CASSQRSTASNQPQHF. The CDR3 nucleotides read TGCGCCAGCAGCCAGAGGTCGACAGCTAGCAATCAGCCCCAGCATTTT.

The CDR3 protein is CASSNGPAWNQPQHF. The CDR3 region has the DNA TGTGCCAGCAGCAACGGACCGGCTTGGAATCAGCCCCAGCATTTT. The chain couples TRBV21-1 to TRBJ1-5. TRBV21-1 is a pseudogene segment. The CDR3 sequence is 15 residues long.

The chain uses TRBV5-5 and TRBJ2-1; 7 bases agree with TRBD1. The CDR3 covers 16 residues. The V gene's germline CDR1 is SGHKS and CDR2 YYEKEE (reference sequence). Germline trimming cut 4 bases from V and 4 bases from J; bases unmatched to any gene: 11. DNA of the CDR3: TGTGCCAGCAGCCCCCGACCCGACAGGGTGTACAATGAGCAGTTCTTC. Translation gives CASSPRPDRVYNEQFF.

The table lists this clone with a few counts. V is TRBV4-2 and J is TRBJ2-3; 10 bases line up with TRBD2. The junction had 18 bases not matched to a gene; V was cut back by 0 bases and J by 6 bases. CDR1 and CDR2 (germline): LGHNA, YNFKEQ. The CDR3 has 20 residues. CDR3: CASSQDPRVAGGVSLDTQYF. CDR3 DNA: TGTGCCAGCAGCCAAGATCCGAGAGTAGCGGGGGGTGTTTCGCTTGATACGCAGTATTTT.

This chain links TRBV19 with TRBJ2-5, with unresolved D. CDR1 and CDR2 from the germline V gene are LNHDA and SQIVND (reference sequence). V lost 7 bases and J 2 bases, leaving 11 bases between the germline ends. This CDR3 is 13 amino acids long. CDR3 nucleotides: TGTGCCAGTAAATCCCGCGGACAAGAGACCCAGTACTTC. Encoded protein: CASKSRGQETQYF.

The chain links TRBV6-4 to TRBJ1-1; D perhaps matches TRBD1 (6 bases). Germline values: CDR1 MRHNA, CDR2 SNTAGT. This CDR3 has 14 amino acids. V was trimmed by 9 bases and J by 0 bases, leaving 14 bases between them. CDR3 DNA: TGTGCCAGTAAAAAGGACAGCATGAACACTGAAGCTTTCTTT. Its protein is CASKKDSMNTEAFF.

The rearrangement joins TRBV11-3 to TRBJ2-7, with 7 nucleotides matching TRBD1. This CDR3 has 13 amino acids. Trimming took 7 bases from V and 1 from J; bases not matched to a gene: 4. From germline, CDR1 is SGHNT and CDR2 YENEEA. The CDR3 sequence: CASTQGFSYEQYF. DNA for the CDR3: TGTGCCAGCACACAGGGGTTTTCCTACGAGCAGTACTTC.

The J gene is TRBJ2-7, the V gene TRBV14; D perhaps matches TRBD2 (6 bases). This CDR3 is 15 amino acids long. CDR1 and CDR2 from the germline V gene are SGHDN and FVKESK. V dropped 4 bases and J dropped 6 bases, with 19 bases sitting between them. CDR3 sequence reads: CASSLSAGRAGEQYF. In nucleotides, the CDR3 is TGTGCCAGCAGCCTCTCAGCGGGTCGGGCCGGCGAGCAGTACTTC. The full variable domain, its missing parts supplied by reference TRBV14 and TRBJ2-7, is EAGVTQFPSHSVIEKGQTVTLRCDPISGHDNLYWYRRVMGKEIKFLLHFVKESKQDESGMPNNRFLAERTGGTYSTLKVQPAELEDSGVYFCASSLSAGRAGEQYFGPGTRLTVT.

The chain couples TRBV7-2 to TRBJ1-4; 7 nucleotides match TRBD1. J lost 0 bases, V lost 5 bases, and 12 bases had no gene match. Germline assignment: CDR1 SGHTA and CDR2 FQGNSA. This CDR3 contains 18 residues. Here the CDR3 DNA reads TGTGCCAGCAGCGAGAGAACTGGACAGGCCGCAACTAATGAAAAACTGTTTTTT. This translates into CASSERTGQAATNEKLFF.

The chain uses TRBV10-3 and TRBJ2-2; D uncertain. Germline V lookup: CDR1 ENHRY, CDR2 SYGVKD. The CDR3 consists of 12 residues. V was clipped by 4 bases and J by 4 bases, with 4 bases between them. The CDR3 here is CAISGTTGELFF. The CDR3 bases are TGTGCCATCAGTGGGACCACCGGGGAGCTGTTTTTT.